A single sample gave rise to the 8 T cell receptor beta chains below, sequenced in a study of identical twins (dated by TCRdb to about 2016). Preparation of the library involved 5' RACE. Sequencer: Illumina HiSeq 2000. The public reads were reprocessed in TCRdb via fastp at Q25 and MiXCR, keeping in-frame beta chains. Records with the same CDR3 protein are collapsed into one entry carrying the most frequent genes and DNA. Within this sample are about 530,000 distinct CDR3 sequences, with more than 20% of them counted one time only. The ten biggest clones cover around 0.47% of the sample. The data also belong to a second study, concerning yellow fever vaccine responses in identical twins.

Material for sequencing was CD4+ T cells sorted from blood. The receptors were gathered from a woman aged 18-30 years in good health.

This clonotype was seen more than once but under ten times. This chain links TRBV20-1 with TRBJ2-7, with 9 nucleotides matching TRBD1. CDR1 and CDR2 (germline): DFQATT, SNEGSKA (reference sequence). The V and J ends lost 5 bases and 5 bases, in that order; junction bases with no gene match: 7. This CDR3 is built from 13 residues. CDR3 residues: CSAPGQGFHEQYV. CDR3 coding DNA: TGCAGTGCTCCCGGACAGGGGTTCCACGAGCAGTACGTC.

The chain joins TRBV20-1 to TRBJ2-3, with 9 bases identical to TRBD2. Germline values: CDR1 DFQATT, CDR2 SNEGSKA (reference sequence). The CDR3 is 18 residues long. V dropped 0 bases and J dropped 5; count of bases not matched to a gene: 15. The CDR3, as DNA: TGCAGTGCTAGAGATCCGGGGCGGGAGGGCCTGATCGGAGATACGCAGTATTTT. Protein: CSARDPGREGLIGDTQYF.

The V and J genes are TRBV7-6 and TRBJ2-5; TRBD1 matches 7 bases. J gave up 2 bases and V 7 bases, and 4 bases lay outside the gene matches. The length of the CDR3 is 13 residues. The germline gives CDR1 SGHVS, CDR2 FNYEAQ. CDR3 sequence reads: CASNPGQQETQYF. Written as DNA, the CDR3 is TGTGCCAGCAACCCGGGACAGCAAGAGACCCAGTACTTC.

This clonotype showed up many times. V and J are TRBV5-1 and TRBJ2-1, with 13 positions matching TRBD2. V was pared by 4 bases and J by 8 bases, with 3 bases of the junction left unmatched. The CDR3 sequence is 14 residues long. Germline assignment: CDR1 SGHRS and CDR2 YFSETQ. The CDR3 reads CASSRTSGSYEQFF. The CDR3, as DNA: TGCGCCAGCAGCCGGACTAGCGGGAGTTATGAGCAGTTCTTC. Looking up the rest from reference TRBV5-1 and TRBJ2-1 gives the full variable domain: KAGVTQTPRYLIKTRGQQVTLSCSPISGHRSVSWYQQTPGQGLQFLFEYFSETQRNKGNFPGRFSGRQFSNSRSEMNVSTLELGDSALYLCASSRTSGSYEQFFGPGTRLTVL.

With regard to this clonotype: One end of the junction is discordant with germline, which a read error may explain. The chain employs TRBV20-1 and TRBJ2-5; D not resolved. Germline V gene sequence: CDR1 DFQATT, CDR2 SNEGSKA (reference sequence). CDR3 length: 14 amino acids. This CDR3 is CSARGLILQGTQYF. CDR3 sequence (DNA): TGCAGTGCTAGGGGTTTAATCCTCCAAGGGACCCAGTACTTC.

The V and J genes are TRBV7-6 and TRBJ2-5, with D possibly being TRBD2 (5 bases). Between the trimmed V and J ends, which lost 0 bases and 5 bases, there was a span of 13 bases. The CDR3 contains 15 residues. Germline CDR1 is SGHVS and CDR2 is FNYEAQ. The CDR3 loop is CASSLAFSGMETQYF. In DNA form, the CDR3 reads TGTGCCAGCAGCTTAGCATTTTCGGGAATGGAGACCCAGTACTTC.

This clonotype was seen a single time. The genes are TRBV14 and TRBJ2-2, with unresolved D. The CDR3 covers 13 residues. Trimming stripped 2 bases from V and 5 bases from J, with 6 bases between. Germline V CDR1 and CDR2: SGHDN, FVKESK. CDR3 amino acids: CASSQPPTGELFF. The CDR3 DNA is TGTGCCAGCAGCCAACCTCCAACCGGGGAGCTGTTTTTT.

This chain uses TRBV27 with TRBJ2-2, with D unresolved. Trimming removed 6 bases from V and 3 bases from J, with 11 bases in between. There are 14 residues in the CDR3. In germline, CDR1 is MNHEY, CDR2 SMNVEV (reference sequence). The CDR3: CASSVTFDTGELFF. CDR3 in DNA: TGTGCCAGCAGCGTCACTTTTGACACCGGGGAGCTGTTTTTT.